These 28 T cell receptor beta chains originate from one sample sequenced in a study of T-cell reconstitution after alpha-beta-depleted transplantation in children. The TCRbeta library incorporated unique molecular identifiers. MiXCR, run by TCRdb on the PCR reads, gives a single entry per CDR3 protein. The sample lists hundreds of thousands of distinct CDR3 sequences, 16% occurring once. This specimen consisted of PBMCs from the stem cell graft donor, obtained from the stem cell graft. Receptor source: a human donor who donated a stem cell graft to a child with acute myeloid leukemia.

The sample holds many counts of this clonotype. The rearrangement uses TRBV20-1 and TRBJ1-5, with D unresolved. Trimming removed 0 bases at V and 0 bases at J, with 6 bases between. The CDR3 sequence is 14 residues long. Germline V gene data show CDR1 as DFQATT and CDR2 as SNEGSKA (reference sequence). The CDR3 DNA is TGCAGTGCTAGAGAGGGTTATAGCAATCAGCCCCAGCATTTT. Protein: CSAREGYSNQPQHF.

In its sample, this clonotype was seen many times. This chain joins TRBV6-1 and TRBJ2-2; D remains unclear. Germline V CDR1 and CDR2: MNHNS, SASEGT. Trimming took 7 bases from V and 5 from J, leaving 11 bases between them. The CDR3 length is 13 residues. CDR3 region: CASTPRWTGELFF. In nucleotides, the CDR3 is TGTGCCAGCACCCCAAGGTGGACCGGGGAGCTGTTTTTT.

There are many counts of this clonotype. The chain uses TRBV29-1 and TRBJ1-1; D gene uncertain. V dropped 5 bases and J dropped 1 base, with 8 bases sitting between them. The CDR3 contains 12 residues. Germline V gene lookup returns CDR1 SQVTM and CDR2 ANQGSEA. In DNA, the CDR3 is TGCAGCGTTCTACAGAGGAACACTGAAGCTTTCTTT. Translated: CSVLQRNTEAFF.

The chain couples TRBV7-8 to TRBJ2-1; D may match TRBD1 or TRBD2 (5 bases each). The CDR3 contains 15 residues. Germline V gene data show CDR1 as SGHVS and CDR2 as FQNEAQ. The ends were cut back, 4 bases at V and 8 bases at J, with 18 bases in the middle. The CDR3 loop reads CASSSTGTPSDEQFF. Here the CDR3 DNA reads TGTGCCAGCAGCTCGACCGGGACCCCCTCGGATGAGCAGTTCTTC.

This clonotype was seen at least ten times. The chain joins TRBV7-2 to TRBJ1-2, with 9 bases identical to TRBD1. With V trimmed by 1 base and J by 4 bases, 10 bases remained unmatched. The length of the CDR3 is 17 residues. Germline CDR1 SGHTA, CDR2 FQGNSA. The CDR3 loop reads CASSLGLTGQGLYGYTF. The CDR3 bases are TGTGCCAGCAGCTTAGGACTAACCGGACAGGGGCTCTATGGCTACACCTTC.

Note on this clonotype: Germline is not matched at one junction end, which may reflect a read error. The chain couples TRBV18 to TRBJ2-5; D not certain. Germline values: CDR1 KGHSH, CDR2 LQKENI. CDR3 size: 12 residues. CDR3 coding DNA: TGTGCCGGCTCAGTCATCAAAGAGACCCAGTACTTC. Translating it yields CAGSVIKETQYF.

The chain is built from TRBV5-6 and TRBJ2-3; 10 bases align to TRBD2. The V segment lost 4 bases and the J segment 8 bases; nucleotides outside the gene matches: 7. This CDR3 contains 14 residues. Germline assignment: CDR1 SGHDT and CDR2 YYEEEE. The CDR3 here is CASSRSGGAGTQYF. CDR3 nucleotide sequence: TGTGCCAGCAGCCGGAGCGGGGGGGCGGGTACGCAGTATTTT.

This clonotype was seen a handful of times. The rearrangement links TRBV27 to TRBJ1-5; D may be TRBD1 (6 bases). The CDR3 is made up of 15 amino acids. The V end was cut by 0 bases, the J end by 4 bases, with 10 bases between. CDR1 MNHEY and CDR2 SMNVEV come from the germline V gene (reference sequence). The CDR3 sequence: CASSLSRGRNQPQHF. The CDR3 coding sequence is TGTGCCAGCAGTTTATCGAGGGGGAGGAATCAGCCCCAGCATTTT.

This clonotype was seen more than once but under ten times. V and J are TRBV10-3 and TRBJ2-1; 7 positions agree with TRBD1. The germline gives CDR1 ENHRY, CDR2 SYGVKD. The CDR3 contains 14 residues. With 4 bases clipped from V and 8 bases from J, the junction kept 8 bases outside the gene matches. The CDR3 loop is CAISGGGLGYEQFF. DNA for the CDR3: TGTGCCATCAGTGGAGGGGGCCTCGGTTATGAGCAGTTCTTC.

This clonotype occurred a few times. CDR3 nucleotide sequence: TGTGCCAGCAGATCGGAACCGGGAGATACGCAGTATTTT. This gives the protein CASRSEPGDTQYF. The chain recombines TRBV5-8 with TRBJ2-3, with D unresolved. V was trimmed by 5 bases and J by 5 bases, leaving 12 bases between them. The CDR3 spans 13 residues. Germline V gene data show CDR1 as SGHTS and CDR2 as YDEGEE.

This clonotype was counted ten times or more. This chain uses TRBV29-1 with TRBJ1-1; D may be TRBD1 (6 bases). The CDR3 length is 13 residues. The germline V gene encodes CDR1 SQVTM and CDR2 ANQGSEA. The V and J ends lost 7 bases and 4 bases respectively, with 16 bases between them. The CDR3 DNA reads as TGCAGCGCAGCCCGGGGAGGGGGCACTGAAGCTTTCTTT. Translated: CSAARGGGTEAFF.

In this sample, this clonotype turned up many times. V usage is TRBV20-1 and J usage is TRBJ1-5, with 11 bases identical to TRBD1. V trimming: 5 bases; J trimming: 5 bases; junction bases outside the gene matches: 8. Germline lookup yields CDR1 DFQATT and CDR2 SNEGSKA (reference sequence). CDR3 size: 15 residues. The CDR3 DNA reads as TGCAGTGCTGATATGGGACAGGGGGATCATCAGCCCCAGCATTTT. Translated, it gives CSADMGQGDHQPQHF.

Notes on this clonotype: The junction does not match germline at one end; this may be a read error. The genes are TRBV7-2 and TRBJ2-1; D may correspond to TRBD1 or TRBD2 (5 bases each). There are 14 residues in the CDR3. In germline, CDR1 is SGHTA, CDR2 FQGNSA. The CDR3 spells CASSYPGPYNEQFF. In nucleotides, the CDR3 is TGTGCCAGCAGCTACCCGGGACCCTACAATGAGCAGTTCTTT. Variable domain in full (rest from reference TRBV7-2 and TRBJ2-1): GAGVSQSPSNKVTEKGKDVELRCDPISGHTALYWYRQSLGQGLEFLIYFQGNSAPDKSGLPSDRFSAERTGGSVSTLTIQRTQQEDSAVYLCASSYPGPYNEQFFGPGTRLTVL.

This clonotype was observed a handful of times. V usage is TRBV10-1 and J usage is TRBJ1-1; TRBD1 agrees at 7 bases. CDR1 WNHNN and CDR2 SYGVQD come from the germline V gene (reference sequence). V trimming: 0 bases; J trimming: 7 bases; junction bases outside the gene matches: 8. The CDR3 extends over 15 amino acids. The CDR3 DNA reads TGCGCCAGCAGTGAGTCGTCCAGGGGGGAGGTTGAAGCTTTCTTT. Its translation is CASSESSRGEVEAFF.

The chain couples TRBV7-2 to TRBJ2-3; 8 bases fit TRBD2. Per germline, CDR1 SGHTA and CDR2 FQGNSA. CDR3 length equals 15 residues. Trimming took 5 bases from V and 5 from J; bases not matched to a gene: 9. CDR3: CASSRGGSGKDTQYF. CDR3 coding DNA: TGTGCCAGCAGCCGGGGGGGCTCAGGGAAAGATACGCAGTATTTT.

This clonotype was counted a few times. CDR3 in DNA: TGCGCCAGCACCCAGACAGGGGGGTACAATGAGCAGTTCTTC. The encoded protein is CASTQTGGYNEQFF. V and J are TRBV5-1 and TRBJ2-1; TRBD1 matches 9 bases. The CDR3 is 14 amino acids. From germline, CDR1 is SGHRS and CDR2 YFSETQ. Unmatched junction bases numbered 5, after V lost 6 bases and J lost 4 bases.

This clonotype was seen many times. This chain connects TRBV29-1 to TRBJ1-4; D is unclear. Trimming cost V 4 bases and J 4 bases, with 7 bases left between them. The CDR3 runs 12 residues. Germline-derived CDR1 and CDR2 are SQVTM and ANQGSEA. The CDR3 sequence: CSVVGFNEKLFF. CDR3 bases: TGCAGCGTTGTTGGGTTTAATGAAAAACTGTTTTTT.

In its sample, this clonotype was seen many times. The chain joins TRBV20-1 to TRBJ2-1; D is undetermined. CDR1 is DFQATT, CDR2 SNEGSKA, per germline (reference sequence). Deletions cut 0 bases from V and 4 bases from J, with 7 bases between. This CDR3 has 13 amino acids. The CDR3 DNA sequence: TGCAGTGCTAGAGATCCCAAGTACAATGAGCAGTTCTTC. It yields the protein CSARDPKYNEQFF.

This clonotype was observed at least ten times. The V and J genes are TRBV6-1 and TRBJ2-1, with 11 bases aligning to TRBD1. The CDR3 is 15 residues long. The ends lost 5 bases at V and 4 bases at J; junction bases unmatched: 4. Germline loops: CDR1 MNHNS, CDR2 SASEGT. The DNA of the CDR3 is TGTGCCAGCAGTCGCGGACAGGGGGCGTACAATGAGCAGTTCTTC. Its translation is CASSRGQGAYNEQFF.

The gene calls are TRBV5-1 and TRBJ2-1; 15 positions match TRBD2. The germline V gene encodes CDR1 SGHRS and CDR2 YFSETQ. V shed 4 bases and J 2 bases; nucleotides not matched to a gene: 4. CDR3 length equals 17 residues. Here the CDR3 reads CASSPGLAGGTYNEQFF. DNA of the CDR3: TGCGCCAGCAGCCCGGGACTAGCGGGGGGAACCTACAATGAGCAGTTCTTC. Drawing the rest from reference TRBV5-1 and TRBJ2-1, the complete variable domain is KAGVTQTPRYLIKTRGQQVTLSCSPISGHRSVSWYQQTPGQGLQFLFEYFSETQRNKGNFPGRFSGRQFSNSRSEMNVSTLELGDSALYLCASSPGLAGGTYNEQFFGPGTRLTVL.

The CDR3 coding sequence is TGCAGCGTTGTGGGGGGGTCTGGCACAGATACGCAGTATTTT. Residues: CSVVGGSGTDTQYF. The V gene is TRBV29-1, the J gene TRBJ2-3; TRBD2 matches 7 bases. The CDR3 totals 14 residues. V gave up 4 bases and J gave up 1 base; unmatched junction bases: 5. Looked up from germline, CDR1 is SQVTM and CDR2 is ANQGSEA.

The rearrangement uses TRBV9 and TRBJ2-1; D may be TRBD2 (6 bases). Germline loops: CDR1 SGDLS, CDR2 YYNGEE. Trimming cost V 1 base and J 5 bases, with 13 bases left between them. This CDR3 region has 15 residues. This chain's CDR3 is CASSVSGTGDNEQFF. CDR3 bases: TGTGCCAGCAGCGTATCCGGGACTGGGGACAATGAGCAGTTCTTC.

A note on this clonotype: A read error may be the cause here, since a much bigger clone is one base away. V and J are TRBV13 and TRBJ2-1, with D possibly being TRBD1 or TRBD2 (5 bases each). The germline CDR1 and CDR2 sequences are PRHDT and FYEKMQ (reference sequence). V was cut by 3 bases and J by 9 bases, with 9 bases left in between. The CDR3 spans 12 residues. The CDR3 sequence: CASSFVGPEQFF. CDR3 DNA: TGTGCCAGCAGCTTTGTGGGACCTGAGCAGTTCTTC.

There are many counts of this clonotype. V is TRBV11-2 and J is TRBJ2-7, with TRBD1 identical over 10 bases. V dropped 5 bases and J dropped 5; count of bases not matched to a gene: 12. Per germline, CDR1 SGHAT and CDR2 FQNNGV. The CDR3 length is 16 residues. CDR3 sequence (DNA): TGTGCCAGCAGCATAAATTCCGGGACAGGGGTCCACGAGCAGTACGTC. Protein sequence: CASSINSGTGVHEQYV.

This chain joins TRBV6-6 and TRBJ1-5, with D possibly matching TRBD1 (5 bases). CDR1 and CDR2 from the germline V gene are MNHNY and SVGAGI (reference sequence). Trimming shortened V by 7 bases and J by 0 bases, and 7 bases separated the two germline ends. This CDR3 is 13 amino acids long. DNA of the CDR3: TGTGCCAGCATGGGGGGTAGCAATCAGCCCCAGCATTTT. As protein: CASMGGSNQPQHF.

In the case of this clonotype: A much larger clone lies one base from this, so it may be a read error. The V call is TRBV27, the J call TRBJ1-1, with a tentative D call TRBD1 (5 bases). Trimming took off 5 bases at V and 6 bases at J, with 22 bases between the two ends. The CDR3 contains 16 residues. Germline CDR1 is MNHEY and CDR2 is SMNVEV (reference sequence). DNA of the CDR3: TGTGCCAGCAGTACCCGGCTCAGGGTGCTCAATTCTGAAGCTTTCTTT. It specifies CASSTRLRVLNSEAFF.

The chain carries TRBV21-1 and TRBJ1-5. TRBV21-1 is noted as a pseudogene. The CDR3 length is 15 residues. The CDR3 is CASSTGGGGDQPQHF. The CDR3 nucleotides read TGTGCCAGCAGCACTGGAGGAGGTGGGGATCAGCCCCAGCATTTT.

This clonotype has ten or more counts. The CDR3 is CSANRGPQETQYF. In DNA, the CDR3 is TGCAGTGCTAACAGGGGTCCCCAAGAGACCCAGTACTTC. The gene calls are TRBV20-1 and TRBJ2-5, with TRBD1 matching 7 bases. The J segment lost 1 base and the V segment lost 4 bases, leaving 3 bases of the junction unmatched. The germline V gene has CDR1 DFQATT and CDR2 SNEGSKA (reference sequence). The CDR3 has 13 amino acids.